The TCR beta chain described here comes from a study of T cells in Graves' hyperthyroidism and ophthalmopathy. RNA transcripts yielded amplified TCR beta CDR3 regions. Primed by the HTBI set, a first-round RT-PCR was run on the TCR CDR3. One entry per CDR3 protein, called by TCRdb with MiXCR from the multiplex PCR reads. The table lists some 600,000 distinct CDR3 sequences, roughly 13% of them singletons, with roughly 6.2% in the top ten. General study results and limits: Blood also showed most of the thyroid clonotypes that were expanded above 0.001.

Germline-derived CDR1 and CDR2 are DFQATT and SNEGSKA (reference sequence). CDR3 length equals 16 residues. V was shortened by 0 bases and J by 0 bases, with 15 bases between the two germline ends. A note on this clonotype: Its specificity is not known.

The TCR sequence derives from a woman aged 25 to 39 with Graves' hyperthyroidism that later progressed to Graves' ophthalmopathy. The chain couples TRBV20-1 to TRBJ2-7; D not resolved. The source material was blood. DNA for the CDR3: TGCAGTGCTAGAGATCTGTCGGTATCGAGCTCCTACGAGCAGTACTTC. It codes for CSARDLSVSSSYEQYF.